One T cell receptor gamma chain is described in this entry. Its antigen has not been determined. Base qualities are missing; no much larger clone stands one base away. After removal of 0 bases from V and 3 bases from J, the junction retains 8 bases not matched to a gene. Inclusive of the bounding cysteine and phenylalanine, the CDR3 is 15 residues long. The sequence is cut down to CDR3 DNA, 45 bases in frame from base 1. CDR1 EGSNGY and CDR2 YDSYNSKV were looked up in the germline V gene. The entry originates in a study of human gamma delta and Vdelta1 T cells (dated by TCRdb to 2016 to 2018). Turning to the overall study: The study examined Delta One T cells, which are Vd1+ gamma-delta T cells, as cytotoxic effectors against acute myeloid leukemia. What the authors observed across the whole study: Delta One T cells were reported as polyclonal and as showing broad cytotoxic targeting of acute myeloid leukemia.

The library was built by means of PCR. The listed sequencing device is Illumina MiSeq. TCRdb called clones anew from the public reads via CATT; matching DNA rows were later pooled. The sample data list some 8,500 gamma-chain clones, and about 46% of these were observed just once. The top ten constitute less than 3% of the sample. The sequence links TRGV2 to TRGJ1 or TRGJ2. Sequencing used Vdelta1 gamma-delta T cells from blood grown in culture (DOT cells). The cell subset or site label, as the study defines it: Delta One T cells, in vitro expanded/differentiated Vd1+ gamma-delta T cells. The sequence was obtained from a human donor in good health. The DNA is as follows: TGTGCCACCTGGGACGGGCTGGGGTGTTATTATAAGAAACTCTTT. Translated, this is CATWDGLGCYYKKLF.